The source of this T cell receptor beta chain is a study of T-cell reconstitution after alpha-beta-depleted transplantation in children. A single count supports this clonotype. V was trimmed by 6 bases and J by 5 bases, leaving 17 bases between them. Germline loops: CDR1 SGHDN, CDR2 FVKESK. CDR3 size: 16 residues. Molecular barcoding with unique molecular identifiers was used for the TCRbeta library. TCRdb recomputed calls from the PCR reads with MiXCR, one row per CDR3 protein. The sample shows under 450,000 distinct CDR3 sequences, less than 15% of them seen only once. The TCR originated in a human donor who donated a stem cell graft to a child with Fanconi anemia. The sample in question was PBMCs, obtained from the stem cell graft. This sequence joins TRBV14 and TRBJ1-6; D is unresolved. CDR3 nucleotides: TGTGCCAGCAGGGAGAAAGAATGGGAGGATAATTCACCCCTCCACTTT. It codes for CASREKEWEDNSPLHF. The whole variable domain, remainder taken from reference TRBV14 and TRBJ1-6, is EAGVTQFPSHSVIEKGQTVTLRCDPISGHDNLYWYRRVMGKEIKFLLHFVKESKQDESGMPNNRFLAERTGGTYSTLKVQPAELEDSGVYFCASREKEWEDNSPLHFGNGTRLTVT.